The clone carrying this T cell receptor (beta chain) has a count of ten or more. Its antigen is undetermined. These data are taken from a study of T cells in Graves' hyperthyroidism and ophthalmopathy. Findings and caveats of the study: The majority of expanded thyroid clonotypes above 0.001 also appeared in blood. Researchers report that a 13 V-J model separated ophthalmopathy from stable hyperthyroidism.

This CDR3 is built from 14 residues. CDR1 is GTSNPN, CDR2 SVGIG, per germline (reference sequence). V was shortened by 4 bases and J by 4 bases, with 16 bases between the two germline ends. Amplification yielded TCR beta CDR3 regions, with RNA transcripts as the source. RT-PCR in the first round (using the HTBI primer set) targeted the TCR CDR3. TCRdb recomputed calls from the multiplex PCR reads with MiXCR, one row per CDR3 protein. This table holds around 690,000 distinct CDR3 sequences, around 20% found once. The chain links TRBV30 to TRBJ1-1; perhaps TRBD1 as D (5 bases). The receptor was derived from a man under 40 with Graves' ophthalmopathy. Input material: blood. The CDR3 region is CAWTGGEVSTEAFF. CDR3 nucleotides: TGTGCCTGGACGGGGGGAGAGGTGAGCACTGAAGCTTTCTTT. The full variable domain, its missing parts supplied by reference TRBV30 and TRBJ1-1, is SQTIHQWPATLVQPVGSPLSLECTVEGTSNPNLYWYRQAAGRGLQLLFYSVGIGQISSEVPQNLSASRPQDRQFILSSKKLLLSDSGFYLCAWTGGEVSTEAFFGQGTRLTVV.